This T cell receptor (beta chain) was identified in a study of OX40 agonist ivuxolimab in advanced cancers. V was cut by 7 bases and J by 2 bases, with 20 bases left in between. This CDR3 has 16 amino acids. Germline CDR1 is SEHNR and CDR2 is FQNEAQ (reference sequence). Libraries were prepared by immunoSEQ multiplex PCR; TCRdb keeps only in-frame clonotypes and omits some of them. The data hold tens of thousands of clones, with approximately 90% observed a single time. V gene TRBV7-9 combines with J gene TRBJ1-2, with D possibly being TRBD1 (5 bases). The specimen comprised CD4+ or CD8+ T cells sorted from blood, sampled in a trial of the OX40 agonist ivuxolimab. This receptor was identified in an adult with an advanced solid tumor such as melanoma, head and neck, liver or kidney cancer. CDR3 protein: CASIVPPKGPNYGYTF. CDR3 nucleotide sequence: TGTGCCAGCATCGTCCCTCCCAAGGGACCAAACTATGGCTACACCTTC. Variable domain in full (rest from reference TRBV7-9 and TRBJ1-2): DTGVSQNPRHKITKRGQNVTFRCDPISEHNRLYWYRQTLGQGPEFLTYFQNEAQLEKSRLLSDRFSAERPKGSFSTLEIQRTEQGDSAMYLCASIVPPKGPNYGYTFGSGTRLTVV.